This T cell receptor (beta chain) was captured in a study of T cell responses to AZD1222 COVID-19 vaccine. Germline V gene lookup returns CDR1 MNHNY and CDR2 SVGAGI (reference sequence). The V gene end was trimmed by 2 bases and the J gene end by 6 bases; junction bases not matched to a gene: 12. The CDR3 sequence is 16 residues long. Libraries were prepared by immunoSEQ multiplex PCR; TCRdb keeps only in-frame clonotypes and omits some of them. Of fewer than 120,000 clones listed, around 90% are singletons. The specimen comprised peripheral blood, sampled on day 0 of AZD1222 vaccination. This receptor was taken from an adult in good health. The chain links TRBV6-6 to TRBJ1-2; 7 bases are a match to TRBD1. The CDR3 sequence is CASSYDGAGQTNGYTF. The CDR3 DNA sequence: TGTGCCAGCAGTTACGACGGAGCGGGACAGACAAATGGCTACACCTTC.